The 16 T cell receptor beta chains below were found in one sample sequenced in a study of T-cell reconstitution after alpha-beta-depleted transplantation in children. The authors prepared the TCRbeta library with unique molecular identifiers. TCRdb itself ran the PCR reads through MiXCR, one entry per CDR3 protein. The table records hundreds of thousands of distinct CDR3 sequences, approximately 10% of them present only once. The sequenced sample was PBMCs from the stem cell graft donor, obtained from the stem cell graft. These receptor sequences come from a human donor who donated a stem cell graft to a child with acute lymphoblastic leukemia.

This chain uses TRBV2 with TRBJ2-6; no definite D call. Germline V gene sequence: CDR1 SNHLY, CDR2 FYNNEI. The germline V and J ends were trimmed by 1 base and 1 base, with 8 bases remaining between them. The CDR3 loop spans 16 amino acids. The CDR3 is CASSEDSRSGANVLTF. In DNA form, the CDR3 reads TGTGCCAGCAGTGAAGATTCAAGATCTGGGGCCAACGTCCTGACTTTC.

This clonotype was counted only a few times. The V gene is TRBV4-3, the J gene TRBJ2-7; weak D call: TRBD1 (6 bases). Trimming pared 1 base from V and 1 base from J, leaving 14 bases between. The CDR3 covers 16 residues. Germline V gene sequence: CDR1 LGHNA, CDR2 YSLEER. This CDR3 is CASSQAQGQRSYEQYF. The CDR3 DNA reads as TGCGCCAGCAGCCAAGCGCAAGGACAGAGGTCCTACGAGCAGTACTTC.

The chain links TRBV5-6 to TRBJ2-2, with D possibly matching TRBD2 (7 bases). In germline, CDR1 is SGHDT, CDR2 YYEEEE. The V end lost 4 bases, the J end lost 1 base, and 14 bases lay between the germline ends. The CDR3 contains 16 residues. In nucleotides, the CDR3 is TGTGCCAGCAGCATCCTAGGGGGGGAGAACACCGGGGAGCTGTTTTTT. This sequence encodes CASSILGGENTGELFF. Filled out from reference TRBV5-6 and TRBJ2-2, the complete variable domain reads DAGVTQSPTHLIKTRGQQVTLRCSPKSGHDTVSWYQQALGQGPQFIFQYYEEEERQRGNFPDRFSGHQFPNYSSELNVNALLLGDSALYLCASSILGGENTGELFFGEGSRLTVL.

The J gene is TRBJ2-5, the V gene TRBV7-2; possibly TRBD1 for D (5 bases). There are 14 residues in the CDR3. From germline, CDR1 is SGHTA and CDR2 FQGNSA. Trimming shortened V by 0 bases and J by 5 bases, and 10 bases separated the two germline ends. As DNA, the CDR3 is TGTGCCAGCAGCTTAGCCCAGGGTGGCGAGACCCAGTACTTC. Translation gives CASSLAQGGETQYF.

The sample holds many counts of this clonotype. The genes are TRBV5-1 and TRBJ1-5; D may be TRBD1 (5 bases). Per the germline V gene, CDR1 is SGHRS and CDR2 is YFSETQ. Between the trimmed V and J ends, which lost 0 bases and 3 bases, there was a span of 13 bases. The CDR3 consists of 16 residues. The chain's CDR3 is CASSLDVAGPNQPQHF. Here the CDR3 DNA reads TGCGCCAGCAGCTTGGATGTAGCGGGGCCCAATCAGCCCCAGCATTTT.

V gene TRBV7-9 combines with J gene TRBJ1-6, with 7 bases fitting TRBD1. Germline V gene sequence: CDR1 SEHNR, CDR2 FQNEAQ (reference sequence). The CDR3 consists of 13 residues. V was clipped by 1 base and J by 15 bases; unmatched bases: 6. CDR3 coding DNA: TGTGCCAGCAGCTTAGGAGACAGGGCTCGCCTCCACTTT. Translation: CASSLGDRARLHF. Full variable domain (remainder filled in from reference TRBV7-9 and TRBJ1-6): DTGVSQNPRHKITKRGQNVTFRCDPISEHNRLYWYRQTLGQGPEFLTYFQNEAQLEKSRLLSDRFSAERPKGSFSTLEIQRTEQGDSAMYLCASSLGDRARLHFGNGTRLTVT.

This clonotype came up a few times. The chain recombines TRBV20-1 with TRBJ1-1; TRBD1 agrees at 7 bases. The J segment lost 9 bases and the V segment lost 0 bases, leaving 7 bases of the junction unmatched. The CDR3 has 13 amino acids. The germline gives CDR1 DFQATT, CDR2 SNEGSKA (reference sequence). The CDR3 loop reads CSARDRGGQKAFF. The CDR3 DNA is TGCAGTGCTAGAGATCGGGGGGGACAGAAAGCTTTCTTT.

The chain is built from TRBV27 and TRBJ2-3; D gene uncertain. The CDR3 has 13 residues. The V and J ends lost 2 bases and 2 bases respectively, with 5 bases between them. Germline-derived CDR1 and CDR2 are MNHEY and SMNVEV (reference sequence). CDR3 nucleotides: TGTGCCAGCAGTTTAATACTCACAGATACGCAGTATTTT. This codes for CASSLILTDTQYF.

This chain uses TRBV3-1 with TRBJ2-7, with D unresolved. V gave up 1 base and J gave up 0 bases, with 22 bases separating them. The V gene's germline CDR1 is LGHDT and CDR2 YNNKEL (reference sequence). CDR3 size: 19 residues. This CDR3 reads CASSQGVQAGVGGSYEQYF. The CDR3, as DNA: TGTGCCAGCAGCCAAGGAGTCCAGGCAGGAGTTGGTGGCTCCTACGAGCAGTACTTC.

This clonotype was found a few times. This chain links TRBV15 with TRBJ1-2; D uncertain. Germline CDR1 LNHNV, CDR2 YYDKDF (reference sequence). The CDR3 runs to 12 residues. Trimming cost V 6 bases and J 1 base, with 6 bases left between them. Written as DNA, the CDR3 is TGTGCCACCAGTACTGATAACTATGGCTACACCTTC. It translates to CATSTDNYGYTF.

This clonotype has at least ten counts. The J gene is TRBJ2-7, the V gene TRBV7-9; 8 nucleotides line up with TRBD1. From germline, CDR1 is SEHNR and CDR2 FQNEAQ (reference sequence). CDR3 length: 13 residues. Unmatched junction bases numbered 5, after V lost 6 bases and J lost 4 bases. The CDR3 loop is CASSFRTGYEQYF. In DNA form, the CDR3 reads TGTGCCAGCAGTTTCCGGACAGGGTACGAGCAGTACTTC.

The table lists this clonotype with a count of one. CDR3 nucleotides: TGCGCCAGCAGCCCCTCAGGCCTCCAAGAGACCCAGTACTTC. Protein product: CASSPSGLQETQYF. The chain joins TRBV4-1 to TRBJ2-5; D gene ambiguous. This CDR3 is built from 14 residues. Trimming cost V 4 bases and J 1 base, with 10 bases left between them. Germline lookup yields CDR1 MGHRA and CDR2 YSYEKL.

This clonotype was seen at least ten times. The CDR3 here is CASSLLGNEQYF. CDR3 sequence (DNA): TGCGCCAGCAGCCTCCTCGGGAACGAGCAGTACTTC. The rearrangement links TRBV4-1 to TRBJ2-7, with D perhaps TRBD2 (5 bases). Trimming pared 4 bases from V and 5 bases from J, leaving 9 bases between. The germline gives CDR1 MGHRA, CDR2 YSYEKL. The CDR3 spans 12 residues.

This sequence joins TRBV7-9 and TRBJ1-1; 8 bases agree with TRBD1. V lost 6 bases, J lost 1 base, and 13 bases stayed unmatched. From germline, CDR1 is SEHNR and CDR2 FQNEAQ (reference sequence). This CDR3 contains 17 residues. The CDR3 region is CASRYPGGAGKNTEAFF. CDR3 DNA: TGTGCCAGCAGGTATCCAGGGGGCGCGGGGAAGAACACTGAAGCTTTCTTT.

This clonotype was seen repeatedly, ten times or more. The chain employs TRBV20-1 and TRBJ2-5; no clear D gene. Germline CDR1 is DFQATT and CDR2 is SNEGSKA (reference sequence). This CDR3 spans 14 amino acids. V was clipped by 6 bases and J by 1 base, with 15 bases between them. CDR3 coding DNA: TGCAGTGCACCGACCGGACCTGCCCAAGAGACCCAGTACTTC. Its protein is CSAPTGPAQETQYF.

This clonotype was found a few times. The rearrangement joins TRBV14 to TRBJ1-2; D is undetermined. The CDR3 loop spans 10 amino acids. Per the germline V gene, CDR1 is SGHDN and CDR2 is FVKESK. V was pared by 3 bases and J by 7 bases, with 3 bases between. CDR3 amino acids: CASSQGGYTF. CDR3 DNA sequence: TGTGCCAGCAGCCAGGGTGGCTACACCTTC. Together with reference TRBV14 and TRBJ1-2, the CDR3 gives the full variable domain: EAGVTQFPSHSVIEKGQTVTLRCDPISGHDNLYWYRRVMGKEIKFLLHFVKESKQDESGMPNNRFLAERTGGTYSTLKVQPAELEDSGVYFCASSQGGYTFGSGTRLTVV.